The clone carrying this T cell receptor (beta chain) was counted a few times. Individual cDNA molecules were tagged with unique molecular identifiers. TCRdb ran MiXCR on the 5' RACE reads and lists one entry per CDR3 protein. The sample consists of 20,000 to 25,000 distinct CDR3 sequences, around 4.2% of them appearing once. This CDR3 contains 14 residues. Germline V CDR1 and CDR2: MGHRA, YSYEKL. The V end was cut by 2 bases, the J end by 4 bases, with 10 bases between. This sample stems from a study of early T cells in non-severe SARS-CoV-2 infection. This clonotype was sampled from an adult who was a healthcare worker with PCR-confirmed SARS-CoV-2 infection or an uninfected control (not recorded which). J is TRBJ2-3 and V is TRBV4-1; D ambiguous. Source material: whole blood. CDR3 sequence (DNA): TGCGCCAGCAGCCAATTCGCGGCCCCAGATACGCAGTATTTT. Protein product: CASSQFAAPDTQYF.